These T cell receptor beta chains were read from a single sample in a study of T cell repertoires in cytomegalovirus infection. TCRdb reanalysed the reads using MiXCR and keeps one entry per CDR3 protein. Among approximately 500,000 distinct CDR3 sequences listed, 11% were seen once. Sequences were obtained from PBMCs. The origin of the receptors is a human donor in good health (CMV status not recorded). Some clones in this sample may be carry-over from other donors' samples. CDR3s include the opening cysteine and the closing phenylalanine or tryptophan. Fields, in order: J gene, D gene, V gene, CDR3 protein. A D gene is named only where the DNA matches it firmly.

>TRBJ1-1|-|TRBV6-1
CASSEGIGSGTEAFF
>TRBJ2-7|-|TRBV12-3/TRBV12-4
CASTRGGGPYEQYF
>TRBJ2-5|-|TRBV10-3
CAIRSGEETQYF
>TRBJ1-4|TRBD1|TRBV5-5
CASSPGQGFGKLFF
>TRBJ2-1|-|TRBV4-2
CASSQARNEQFF
>TRBJ2-7|TRBD2|TRBV11-2
CASSLDRGTSGYEQYF
>TRBJ1-2|-|TRBV7-9
CASSRTTEGYTF
>TRBJ1-1|TRBD1|TRBV28
CASRNRPGGGNTEAFF
>TRBJ1-5|TRBD1|TRBV28
CASSLTGANQPQHF
>TRBJ2-1|-|TRBV7-8
CASSPGGQEQFF
>TRBJ1-1|TRBD1|TRBV7-2
CASSYPTGLNTEAFF
>TRBJ2-1|TRBD2|TRBV29-1
CSVEGVPGLAGDLRFNEQFF
>TRBJ2-6|TRBD1|TRBV4-2
CASSQAGQGSAGANVLTF
>TRBJ2-2|TRBD2|TRBV10-3
CDIRLSGRANTGELFF
>TRBJ1-1|TRBD1|TRBV18
CASSPGDRGLGTEAFF
>TRBJ2-1|TRBD2|TRBV20-1
CSAYPLAGGSRGYNEQFF
>TRBJ2-7|-|TRBV7-9
CASSPGDAYEQYF
>TRBJ2-7|-|TRBV7-9
CASRPTGLGEQYF
>TRBJ1-2|TRBD1|TRBV5-4
CASSLAGGGYYGYTF
>TRBJ2-5|-|TRBV7-7
CASSLGGWGQETQYF
>TRBJ1-5|-|TRBV4-1
CASSQDWQSQPQHF
>TRBJ2-7|-|TRBV7-6
CASSSRGLQQPLYEQYF
>TRBJ1-3|-|TRBV28
CASSSTQPGGNTIYF
>TRBJ1-5|TRBD1|TRBV6-6
CASSHPHGTDESNQPQHF
>TRBJ2-1|TRBD2|TRBV11-2
CASSPTSGRSSYNEQFF
>TRBJ2-5|TRBD1|TRBV7-9
CASSLGLGQEATQYF
>TRBJ1-4|-|TRBV12-3/TRBV12-4
CASRTTTNEKLFF
>TRBJ1-3|-|TRBV6-6
CASSDSTSYSGNTIYF
>TRBJ2-5|-|TRBV7-2
CASSSTYRADNQETQYF
>TRBJ2-5|-|TRBV7-6
CASSHSDF
>TRBJ1-1|-|TRBV25-1
CASAGSLNTEAFF
>TRBJ2-1|-|TRBV2
CATRFSNEQFF
>TRBJ1-5|-|TRBV3-1
CASSQGPGRGNQPQHF
>TRBJ2-3|TRBD2|TRBV20-1
CSAISSGGLADTQYF
>TRBJ2-1|-|TRBV11-3
CASSARLGVEQFF
>TRBJ2-5|-|TRBV24-1
CATSDPGGAAAQETQYF
>TRBJ2-7|-|TRBV18
CASSPGAVSSYEQYF
>TRBJ2-1|-|TRBV7-8
CASSLGYAVNEQFF
>TRBJ2-1|-|TRBV7-6
CASSLVGRGDEQFF
>TRBJ2-2|-|TRBV12-5
CASGLSGSAGELFF
>TRBJ2-7|TRBD2|TRBV20-1
CSAREASGRAVMDEQYF
>TRBJ1-2|TRBD1|TRBV12-3/TRBV12-4
CASSLGQGPAGYTF
>TRBJ2-2|TRBD1|TRBV19
CASSINRGTIHTGELFF